These 8 T cell receptor beta chains came from one sample sequenced in a study of regulatory T cells in long-lasting Graves disease. For TCR beta, libraries came from iRepertoire HTBI primers and Arm-PCR of CDR3 regions. TCRdb used MiXCR to reprocess the multiplex PCR reads, holding one entry per CDR3 protein. Of approximately 440,000 distinct CDR3 sequences listed, 20% to 25% are singletons. Time point indicated: persistent/refractory GD, antithyroid drugs over 5 years with positive TRAb. The authors made the TCR library using RNA they extracted from PBMCs. The source material was peripheral blood mononuclear cells (PBMCs), sampled when the disease was refractory, from a patient treated with antithyroid drugs. The source is a female donor with Graves disease.

The chain recombines TRBV5-1 with TRBJ1-2; D is possibly TRBD1 (5 bases). Germline V gene data show CDR1 as SGHRS and CDR2 as YFSETQ. The CDR3 runs to 15 residues. The V and J ends lost 4 bases and 3 bases respectively, with 16 bases between them. The CDR3 DNA reads as TGCGCCAGCAGCCCGGGGGGGAGGGTTGACTATGGCTACACCTTC. Translating gives CASSPGGRVDYGYTF.

The J gene is TRBJ1-1, the V gene TRBV5-5; D gene unclear. The V gene lost 2 bases and the J gene lost 5 bases, with 7 bases spanning the gap. There are 12 residues in the CDR3. Germline V gene lookup returns CDR1 SGHKS and CDR2 YYEKEE (reference sequence). The CDR3 protein is CASSFAQTEAFF. The CDR3, as DNA: TGTGCCAGCAGCTTTGCCCAAACTGAAGCTTTCTTT.

A note on this clonotype: Possible read error: a much larger clone is one base away. The chain uses TRBV28 and TRBJ1-2; 7 bases agree with TRBD1. The CDR3 length is 13 residues. The ends lost 8 bases at V and 6 bases at J; junction bases unmatched: 9. CDR1 and CDR2 (germline): MDHEN, SYDVKM. CDR3 DNA sequence: TGTGCCAGCGGCCAATGGACAGGAGATGGCTACACCTTC. Encoded protein: CASGQWTGDGYTF.

This rearrangement joins TRBV6-1 to TRBJ2-2, with a weak D call TRBD2 (6 bases). With 2 bases removed from V and 6 bases from J, the gap between germline ends came to 7 bases. This CDR3 is 13 amino acids long. CDR1 and CDR2 (germline): MNHNS, SASEGT. The CDR3 bases are TGTGCCAGCAGTGAAATAGCGGCCGGGGAGCTGTTTTTT. Translated: CASSEIAAGELFF.

This clonotype was seen ten or more times. The rearrangement uses TRBV11-2 and TRBJ1-2, with D perhaps TRBD1 (6 bases). Trimming took 5 bases from V and 2 from J, leaving 12 bases between them. The CDR3 loop spans 14 amino acids. Germline V lookup: CDR1 SGHAT, CDR2 FQNNGV. Here the CDR3 reads CASSTGWVNYGYTF. The CDR3 DNA sequence: TGTGCCAGCAGCACAGGGTGGGTGAACTATGGCTACACCTTC. Filled out from reference TRBV11-2 and TRBJ1-2, the complete variable domain reads EAGVAQSPRYKIIEKRQSVAFWCNPISGHATLYWYQQILGQGPKLLIQFQNNGVVDDSQLPKDRFSAERLKGVDSTLKIQPAKLEDSAVYLCASSTGWVNYGYTFGSGTRLTVV.

This chain links TRBV6-5 with TRBJ1-1, with a tentative D call TRBD1 (6 bases). V lost 0 bases to trimming and J lost 0 bases, with 17 bases between them. The CDR3 consists of 18 residues. Germline V gene data show CDR1 as MNHEY and CDR2 as SVGAGI. The CDR3 is CASSYSFDGQFLNTEAFF. CDR3 DNA: TGTGCCAGCAGTTACTCATTTGATGGACAGTTTTTGAACACTGAAGCTTTCTTT.

This clonotype has only a few counts. The V gene is TRBV7-9, the J gene TRBJ1-4; weak D call: TRBD1 (5 bases). V shed 0 bases and J shed 4 bases, with 12 bases lying between them. Germline-derived CDR1 and CDR2 are SEHNR and FQNEAQ (reference sequence). CDR3 size: 16 residues. The CDR3 here is CASSLAFDRRNEKLFF. As DNA, the CDR3 is TGTGCCAGCAGCTTAGCGTTCGACAGACGTAATGAAAAACTGTTTTTT.

The table lists this clonotype with a few counts. This chain links TRBV20-1 with TRBJ2-7, with D hard to call. Trimming left V 1 base short and J 4 bases short, with 5 bases between. Germline V gene data show CDR1 as DFQATT and CDR2 as SNEGSKA (reference sequence). CDR3 size: 11 residues. CDR3 in DNA: TGCAGTGCTAGAGGCCGATACGAGCAGTACTTC. Its translation: CSARGRYEQYF.